This TCR beta chain was retrieved from a study of T cell responses to AZD1222 COVID-19 vaccine. This CDR3 spans 12 amino acids. Trimming stripped 3 bases from V and 4 bases from J, with 9 bases between. The germline gives CDR1 DFQATT, CDR2 SNEGSKA (reference sequence). Comment on this clone: What it binds is not known.

Study-wide findings and caveats: Among vaccine-associated CD4 TCRs, coverage spanned spike, with dominance at 160-218 and 743-854. Spike-specific TCRs gained breadth and depth after people received two AZD1222 doses. Clonal diversity was possibly underestimated; the donors were predominantly white British and more often female.

Sequenced by immunoSEQ multiplex PCR; TCRdb stores in-frame clones only, minus some. The sample records more than 80,000 clones, around 90% being singletons. The chain has TRBV20-1 and TRBJ1-2; TRBD1 might be the D (5 bases). The clonotype was recovered from an adult in good health. Sequences were derived from peripheral blood, sampled on day 0 of MenACWY control vaccination. CDR3 in DNA: TGCAGTGCTAGTCCTACAGGCTATGGCTACACCTTC. This codes for CSASPTGYGYTF.